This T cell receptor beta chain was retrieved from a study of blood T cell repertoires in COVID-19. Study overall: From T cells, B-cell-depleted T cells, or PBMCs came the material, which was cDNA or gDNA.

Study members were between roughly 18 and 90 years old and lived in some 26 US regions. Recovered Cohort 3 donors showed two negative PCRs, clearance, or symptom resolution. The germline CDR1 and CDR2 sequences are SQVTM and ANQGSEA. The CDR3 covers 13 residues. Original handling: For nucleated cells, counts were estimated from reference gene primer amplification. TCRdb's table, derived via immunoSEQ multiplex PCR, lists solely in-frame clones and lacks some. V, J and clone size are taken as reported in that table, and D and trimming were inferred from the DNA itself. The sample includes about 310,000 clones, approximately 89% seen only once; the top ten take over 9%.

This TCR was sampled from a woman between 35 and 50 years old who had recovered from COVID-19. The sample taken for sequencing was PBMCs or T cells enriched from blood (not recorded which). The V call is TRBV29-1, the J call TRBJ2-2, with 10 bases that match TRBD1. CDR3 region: CSGGQGITGELFF. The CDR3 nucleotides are TGCAGTGGGGGACAGGGGATCACCGGGGAGCTGTTTTTT.